These 26 T cell receptor beta chains share one sample of origin, sequenced in a study of blood T cell repertoires in COVID-19. Repertoires were generated with immunoSEQ multiplex PCR, while TCRdb's copy carries only in-frame clones and drops some. The sample has around 100,000 clones, approximately 83% seen once; the top ten hold 0.83%. Source material: peripheral blood. The receptors stem from a woman in her sixties or seventies with acute or convalescent COVID-19.

This chain links TRBV5-1 with TRBJ1-1; tentative D call: TRBD1 (5 bases). The CDR3 is 13 amino acids. CDR1 is SGHRS and CDR2 is YFSETQ in the germline V gene. V lost 4 bases, J lost 1 base, and 8 bases lay in between. The CDR3 here is CASSTDTNTEAFF. The CDR3 nucleotides are TGCGCCAGCAGCACGGACACGAACACTGAAGCTTTCTTT.

The chain recombines TRBV6-4 with TRBJ1-2; 9 nucleotides line up with TRBD1. The CDR3 has 16 residues. V was clipped by 5 bases and J by 6 bases; unmatched bases: 13. CDR1 is MRHNA, CDR2 SNTAGT, per germline. DNA for the CDR3: TGTGCCAGCAGTCCTACCTCCTCCGGGACAGGGAATGGCTACACCTTC. Translating gives CASSPTSSGTGNGYTF.

This rearrangement joins TRBV10-3 to TRBJ2-3; 7 bases fit TRBD1. This CDR3 is built from 18 residues. Germline assignment: CDR1 ENHRY and CDR2 SYGVKD. Trimming at V came to 2 bases and at J to 0 bases, leaving 11 bases not matched to a gene. In nucleotides, the CDR3 is TGTGCCATCAGTGAGCCCACCTTGACAGGGCGAAGCACAGATACGCAGTATTTT. Protein: CAISEPTLTGRSTDTQYF.

The rearrangement uses TRBV5-4 and TRBJ2-3; D possibly corresponds to TRBD1 (6 bases). The CDR3 covers 15 residues. CDR1 SGHNT and CDR2 YYREEE come from the germline V gene (reference sequence). Trimming shortened V by 0 bases and J by 6 bases, and 14 bases separated the two germline ends. The CDR3 sequence is CASSLGGTTEDTQYF. CDR3 nucleotide sequence: TGTGCCAGCAGCTTGGGGGGGACAACCGAGGATACGCAGTATTTT. Full variable domain (remainder filled in from reference TRBV5-4 and TRBJ2-3): ETGVTQSPTHLIKTRGQQVTLRCSSQSGHNTVSWYQQALGQGPQFIFQYYREEENGRGNFPPRFSGLQFPNYSSELNVNALELDDSALYLCASSLGGTTEDTQYFGPGTRLTVL.

This clone was seen a single time. The J gene is TRBJ2-2, the V gene TRBV6-5; 9 bases are shared with TRBD1. The CDR3 spans 14 residues. J was trimmed by 4 bases and V by 6 bases; bases with no gene match: 3. Per the germline V gene, CDR1 is MNHEY and CDR2 is SVGAGI. DNA for the CDR3: TGTGCCAGCAGAAAGACAGGGGGCACCGGGGAGCTGTTTTTT. Its protein product is CASRKTGGTGELFF.

J is TRBJ2-2 and V is TRBV6-5; D not certain. CDR1 MNHEY and CDR2 SVGAGI come from the germline V gene. The CDR3 is 14 residues long. V lost 5 bases to trimming and J lost 1 base, with 8 bases between them. CDR3 coding DNA: TGTGCCAGCAGTCTAGACTGGAACACCGGGGAGCTGTTTTTT. Protein product: CASSLDWNTGELFF.

Details on this clone: Other DNA variants within this sample encode the same CDR3. This chain joins TRBV6-1 and TRBJ2-5, with 9 positions matching TRBD1. J gave up 3 bases and V 0 bases, and 5 bases lay outside the gene matches. The germline CDR1 and CDR2 sequences are MNHNS and SASEGT. The CDR3 extends over 16 amino acids. The CDR3 is CASSEALGQGEETQYF. The CDR3 region has the DNA TGTGCCAGCAGTGAAGCTTTGGGACAGGGCGAAGAGACCCAGTACTTC.

The chain employs TRBV6-4 and TRBJ2-2; 7 bases map to TRBD1. After removal of 0 bases from V and 7 bases from J, the junction contained 5 bases not matched to a gene. CDR3 length: 15 amino acids. Germline assignment: CDR1 MRHNA and CDR2 SNTAGT. This CDR3 is CASSDSGGGGGELFF. CDR3 DNA: TGTGCCAGCAGTGACTCAGGGGGCGGCGGCGGGGAGCTGTTTTTT.

The chain has TRBV29-1 and TRBJ2-5; 9 bases agree with TRBD2. This CDR3 is 14 amino acids long. Germline CDR1 and CDR2: SQVTM and ANQGSEA. Losses at the gene ends were 3 bases for V and 2 bases for J; bases not matched to a gene: 4. The CDR3 DNA reads TGCAGCGTTGACGAAGCGGGAGGACAAGAGACCCAGTACTTC. It codes for CSVDEAGGQETQYF.

This clone has more than one count but fewer than ten. The chain links TRBV5-1 to TRBJ1-1, with D perhaps TRBD1 (6 bases). V shed 3 bases and J shed 1 base, with 19 bases lying between them. CDR1 is SGHRS, CDR2 YFSETQ, per germline. This CDR3 spans 17 amino acids. The CDR3 sequence is CASSSDGTPRGNTEAFF. The CDR3 DNA reads as TGCGCCAGCAGCTCAGACGGGACACCTAGGGGGAACACTGAAGCTTTCTTT.

This chain links TRBV5-1 with TRBJ2-6; D possibly corresponds to TRBD1 (5 bases). The V gene's germline CDR1 is SGHRS and CDR2 YFSETQ. The CDR3 is made up of 15 amino acids. The V gene lost 6 bases and the J gene lost 2 bases, with 12 bases spanning the gap. CDR3 in amino acids: CASTDQGAGANVLTF. CDR3 DNA sequence: TGCGCCAGCACCGATCAGGGTGCTGGGGCCAACGTCCTGACTTTC.

V and J are TRBV29-1 and TRBJ1-1, with 9 bases matching TRBD1. Trimming at V came to 4 bases and at J to 4 bases, leaving 4 bases not matched to a gene. Germline lookup yields CDR1 SQVTM and CDR2 ANQGSEA. The CDR3 extends over 13 amino acids. CDR3 sequence: CSVAPTGGTEAFF. The CDR3 region has the DNA TGCAGCGTTGCCCCGACAGGGGGCACTGAAGCTTTCTTT.

The table lists this clone with a few counts. The rearrangement links TRBV6-1 to TRBJ1-5, with unresolved D. V was pared by 7 bases and J by 5 bases, with 9 bases between. The CDR3 has 12 residues. Germline assignment: CDR1 MNHNS and CDR2 SASEGT. In DNA form, the CDR3 reads TGTGCCAGCAAGGAGCATGATCAGCCCCAGCATTTT. It yields the protein CASKEHDQPQHF.

In this sample, this clone turned up a few times. CDR3 DNA: TGTGCCACTTCAGCGGGAAACTACAATGAGCAGTTCTTC. It yields the protein CATSAGNYNEQFF. The chain joins TRBV19 to TRBJ2-1, with 7 bases aligning to TRBD2. The J segment lost 3 bases and the V segment lost 10 bases, leaving 6 bases of the junction unmatched. The germline V gene has CDR1 LNHDA and CDR2 SQIVND (reference sequence). The CDR3 has 13 amino acids. Supplemented by reference TRBV19 and TRBJ2-1, the full variable domain reads DGGITQSPKYLFRKEGQNVTLSCEQNLNHDAMYWYRQDPGQGLRLIYYSQIVNDFQKGDIAEGYSVSREKKESFPLTVTSAQKNPTAFYLCATSAGNYNEQFFGPGTRLTVL.

This sequence joins TRBV2 and TRBJ2-5, with unresolved D. Germline V gene lookup returns CDR1 SNHLY and CDR2 FYNNEI. The CDR3 has 14 residues. V lost 2 bases and J 2 bases, leaving 9 bases between the germline ends. The CDR3 nucleotides read TGTGCCAGCAGTGAATCGCGAAGACAAGAGACCCAGTACTTC. Residues: CASSESRRQETQYF.

The chain links TRBV4-1 to TRBJ2-1; the match to TRBD2 covers 9 bases. Germline CDR1 is MGHRA and CDR2 is YSYEKL. The J segment lost 2 bases and the V segment lost 5 bases, leaving 7 bases of the junction unmatched. This CDR3 is built from 16 residues. The CDR3 DNA reads TGCGCCAGCAGCTTATTGCGGGGGGGAACCTACAATGAGCAGTTCTTC. It is translated as CASSLLRGGTYNEQFF.

The chain uses TRBV10-3 and TRBJ2-1; 7 nucleotides align to TRBD2. CDR3 size: 13 residues. J was trimmed by 1 base and V by 7 bases; bases with no gene match: 1. CDR1 is ENHRY and CDR2 is SYGVKD in the germline V gene. The chain's CDR3 is CAITRGSYNEQFF. The CDR3 nucleotides read TGTGCCATCACGCGGGGGTCCTACAATGAGCAGTTCTTC.

This chain's CDR3 is CAWSRGAGNEQFF. The CDR3 DNA reads TGTGCCTGGAGTCGGGGGGCTGGCAATGAGCAGTTCTTC. The rearrangement links TRBV30 to TRBJ2-1; a possible D gene is TRBD2 (7 bases). The CDR3 covers 13 residues. Germline-derived CDR1 and CDR2 are GTSNPN and SVGIG (reference sequence). The germline V and J ends were trimmed by 2 bases and 6 bases, with 11 bases remaining between them.

The chain employs TRBV5-4 and TRBJ2-1; 11 bases are a match to TRBD2. The germline V gene has CDR1 SGHNT and CDR2 YYREEE (reference sequence). The V gene end was trimmed by 6 bases and the J gene end by 6 bases; junction bases not matched to a gene: 8. CDR3 length equals 15 residues. CDR3 nucleotides: TGTGCCAGCAACCCCGGGACTAGCGGATTCAATGAGCAGTTCTTC. Amino acid sequence: CASNPGTSGFNEQFF. Full variable domain (remainder filled in from reference TRBV5-4 and TRBJ2-1): ETGVTQSPTHLIKTRGQQVTLRCSSQSGHNTVSWYQQALGQGPQFIFQYYREEENGRGNFPPRFSGLQFPNYSSELNVNALELDDSALYLCASNPGTSGFNEQFFGPGTRLTVL.

The genes are TRBV11-3 and TRBJ1-1, with D possibly TRBD1 on 6 matching bases. Deletions cut 5 bases from V and 1 base from J, with 11 bases between. CDR3 size: 14 residues. Per the germline V gene, CDR1 is SGHNT and CDR2 is YENEEA. CDR3 in DNA: TGTGCCAGCAGCCTCGGCAGGGGGAACACTGAAGCTTTCTTT. Amino acid sequence: CASSLGRGNTEAFF.

The chain links TRBV2 to TRBJ2-7; no reliable D call. This CDR3 region has 12 residues. CDR1 is SNHLY and CDR2 is FYNNEI in the germline V gene. Trimming removed 4 bases from V and 3 bases from J, with 7 bases in between. In nucleotides, the CDR3 is TGTGCCAGCAGTGTCCTCGGCTACGAGCAGTACTTC. It specifies CASSVLGYEQYF.

The chain carries TRBV28 and TRBJ1-5; 11 bases are shared with TRBD1. The germline gives CDR1 MDHEN, CDR2 SYDVKM. The V gene end was trimmed by 4 bases and the J gene end by 4 bases; junction bases not matched to a gene: 3. The CDR3 length is 15 residues. The CDR3 DNA follows: TGTGCCAGCAGTTCGGGACAGGGGGGGAATCAGCCCCAGCATTTT. It specifies CASSSGQGGNQPQHF.

This clone is a singleton in its sample. The rearrangement joins TRBV6-5 to TRBJ2-5, with 9 bases lining up with TRBD1. V was pared by 0 bases and J by 5 bases, with 1 base of the junction left unmatched. Germline CDR1 reads MNHEY; CDR2 reads SVGAGI. The CDR3 covers 14 residues. The CDR3 region has the DNA TGTGCCAGCAGTTACTCGACAGGGGGGGAGACCCAGTACTTC. It specifies CASSYSTGGETQYF.

This clone was counted between two and nine times. In DNA, the CDR3 is TGTGCCAGCAGGGGGACTAGCGGGAGCGGAACTGGGGCCAACGTCCTGACTTTC. Translation gives CASRGTSGSGTGANVLTF. The chain joins TRBV28 to TRBJ2-6; TRBD2 agrees at 14 bases. The ends lost 6 bases at V and 2 bases at J; junction bases unmatched: 6. Germline V gene sequence: CDR1 MDHEN, CDR2 SYDVKM. The CDR3 totals 18 residues.

The CDR3: CASSLLNQPQHF. CDR3 in DNA: TGTGCCAGCAGCCTCCTAAATCAGCCCCAGCATTTT. This chain connects TRBV28 to TRBJ1-5; D not resolved. V lost 6 bases to trimming and J lost 4 bases, with 7 bases between them. The CDR3 has 12 residues. Germline V lookup: CDR1 MDHEN, CDR2 SYDVKM. The variable domain in full, with the rest retrieved from reference TRBV28 and TRBJ1-5, is DVKVTQSSRYLVKRTGEKVFLECVQDMDHENMFWYRQDPGLGLRLIYFSYDVKMKEKGDIPEGYSVSREKKERFSLILESASTNQTSMYLCASSLLNQPQHFGDGTRLSIL.

This chain connects TRBV11-3 to TRBJ2-1; 10 bases fit TRBD2. This CDR3 is 16 amino acids long. The ends lost 1 base at V and 8 bases at J; junction bases unmatched: 8. The germline gives CDR1 SGHNT, CDR2 YENEEA. The DNA for the CDR3 is TGTGCCAGCAGCTTAGTAAGCGGGGGGGCAGGCGATGAGCAGTTCTTC. Protein sequence: CASSLVSGGAGDEQFF.